One sample yielded the 21 T cell receptor beta chains listed below, sequenced in a study of technical replicates of blood from a handful of donors. Assay: immunoSEQ multiplex PCR; the TCRdb copy retains only in-frame clones and omits some. The table lists tens of thousands of clones, 95% of them singletons. The sample taken for sequencing was T cells isolated from PBMCs. Receptors were obtained from a human donor in good health.

V and J are TRBV2 and TRBJ2-5; TRBD2 agrees at 14 bases. Germline V gene lookup returns CDR1 SNHLY and CDR2 FYNNEI. The J segment lost 4 bases and the V segment lost 6 bases, leaving 7 bases of the junction unmatched. The CDR3 spans 16 residues. CDR3 nucleotides: TGTGCCAGCAGAGAGACTAGCGGGAGGGCCCGAGAGACCCAGTACTTC. The encoded protein is CASRETSGRARETQYF.

The chain has TRBV4-3 and TRBJ2-1, with 8 bases fitting TRBD2. Unmatched junction bases numbered 9, after V lost 5 bases and J lost 6 bases. Germline values: CDR1 LGHNA, CDR2 YSLEER. This CDR3 is 15 amino acids long. CDR3 in DNA: TGCGCCAGCAGCGATCTTAGCGGGAAGTTCAATGAGCAGTTCTTC. Its protein is CASSDLSGKFNEQFF.

This chain uses TRBV6-1 with TRBJ2-4, with TRBD2 as a possible D gene (5 bases). The CDR3 length is 14 residues. CDR1 MNHNS and CDR2 SASEGT come from the germline V gene. With 0 bases removed from V and 8 bases from J, the gap between germline ends came to 11 bases. This CDR3 reads CASSEAYWGDIQYF. The DNA for the CDR3 is TGTGCCAGCAGTGAAGCATACTGGGGAGACATTCAGTACTTC.

This clone appeared once. The V call is TRBV29-1, the J call TRBJ2-7, with TRBD1 identical over 9 bases. The V gene's germline CDR1 is SQVTM and CDR2 ANQGSEA. Trimming took 6 bases from V and 0 from J; bases not matched to a gene: 18. There are 18 residues in the CDR3. CDR3 DNA sequence: TGCAGCGTCGTCGGGTGGGACAGGGAGGGAGGTAGCTCCTACGAGCAGTACTTC. Its translation is CSVVGWDREGGSSYEQYF.

The V gene is TRBV4-1, the J gene TRBJ1-5, with a tentative D call TRBD1 (6 bases). Between the trimmed V and J ends, which lost 0 bases and 5 bases, there was a span of 20 bases. The germline V gene encodes CDR1 MGHRA and CDR2 YSYEKL. CDR3 length equals 18 residues. DNA of the CDR3: TGCGCCAGCAGCCAAGAGGACGGCAGACAGGTGGTATATCAGCCCCAGCATTTT. It translates to CASSQEDGRQVVYQPQHF.

This clone was seen only once. The chain employs TRBV4-1 and TRBJ1-2; D may be TRBD1 (6 bases). The CDR3 loop spans 14 amino acids. Germline V gene sequence: CDR1 MGHRA, CDR2 YSYEKL. V lost 1 base, J lost 3 bases, and 9 bases lay in between. CDR3 sequence: CASSQVRGDYGYTF. The CDR3 DNA reads as TGCGCCAGCAGCCAAGTCAGGGGAGACTATGGCTACACCTTC.

CDR3 bases: TGTGCCAGCAGCGTAGATTCTACAGGGCGCCTCCTCTATGGCTACACCTTC. It codes for CASSVDSTGRLLYGYTF. This rearrangement joins TRBV9 to TRBJ1-2, with D possibly being TRBD1 (6 bases). Germline V CDR1 and CDR2: SGDLS, YYNGEE. The V end was cut by 0 bases, the J end by 4 bases, with 19 bases between. The CDR3 extends over 17 amino acids.

The chain joins TRBV5-4 to TRBJ2-1, with D hard to call. Per germline, CDR1 SGHNT and CDR2 YYREEE (reference sequence). The CDR3 is 12 residues long. V lost 4 bases to trimming and J lost 8 bases, with 10 bases between them. The CDR3 DNA is TGTGCCAGCAGCCACTCAAACTATGAGCAGTTCTTC. Translating gives CASSHSNYEQFF.

The rearrangement links TRBV9 to TRBJ2-3; D is unclear. Germline V lookup: CDR1 SGDLS, CDR2 YYNGEE. Trimming stripped 6 bases from V and 3 bases from J, with 8 bases between. The length of the CDR3 is 12 residues. CDR3 sequence reads: CASTASTDTQYF. CDR3 in DNA: TGTGCCAGCACCGCTAGTACAGATACGCAGTATTTT.

The chain combines TRBV9 with TRBJ2-4; D uncertain. The CDR3 consists of 14 residues. Trimming took off 3 bases at V and 0 bases at J, with 7 bases between the two ends. Germline CDR1 is SGDLS and CDR2 is YYNGEE. The CDR3 DNA follows: TGTGCCAGCAGCGCCTCTCTAGCCAAAAACATTCAGTACTTC. It yields the protein CASSASLAKNIQYF. The full variable domain, with the rest looked up from reference TRBV9 and TRBJ2-4, is DSGVTQTPKHLITATGQRVTLRCSPRSGDLSVYWYQQSLDQGLQFLIQYYNGEERAKGNILERFSAQQFPDLHSELNLSSLELGDSALYFCASSASLAKNIQYFGAGTRLSVL.

Remarks on this clone: The junction differs from germline at one of its ends, possibly a read error. Here the CDR3 reads CASSLYGRAHEQFF. CDR3 DNA sequence: TGTGCTAGCAGCTTATATGGGAGGGCCCATGAGCAGTTCTTC. The chain carries TRBV7-7 and TRBJ2-1; the match to TRBD2 covers 7 bases. The germline V gene has CDR1 SSHAT and CDR2 FNYEAQ (reference sequence). The CDR3 is 14 residues long.

The chain joins TRBV27 to TRBJ1-2, with 10 bases fitting TRBD1. After removal of 2 bases from V and 7 bases from J, the junction contained 10 bases not matched to a gene. CDR1 and CDR2 from the germline V gene are MNHEY and SMNVEV (reference sequence). This CDR3 is 16 amino acids long. This CDR3 reads CASSLRTGGLVRGYTF. The CDR3 DNA follows: TGTGCCAGCAGTTTAAGGACAGGGGGTTTGGTTCGTGGCTACACCTTC.

The chain combines TRBV6-6 with TRBJ1-5, with D perhaps matching TRBD1 (6 bases). V lost 7 bases, J lost 5 bases, and 18 bases lay in between. Germline loops: CDR1 MNHNY, CDR2 SVGAGI (reference sequence). The CDR3 has 15 residues. DNA for the CDR3: TGTGCCAGCATGACTGGAGACAGGCTTTATCAGCCCCAGCATTTT. Translated: CASMTGDRLYQPQHF.

J is TRBJ1-2 and V is TRBV6-6; tentative D call: TRBD1 (5 bases). The V end lost 5 bases, the J end lost 7 bases, and 11 bases lay between the germline ends. Germline V lookup: CDR1 MNHNY, CDR2 SVGAGI (reference sequence). This CDR3 has 12 amino acids. CDR3 sequence: CASSDSQGGYTF. CDR3 bases: TGTGCCAGCAGTGACAGCCAGGGTGGCTACACCTTC.

This sequence joins TRBV5-6 and TRBJ1-1, with a tentative D call TRBD1 (6 bases). V lost 4 bases and J 7 bases, leaving 14 bases between the germline ends. The CDR3 spans 13 residues. From germline, CDR1 is SGHDT and CDR2 YYEEEE. The CDR3 bases are TGTGCCAGCAGCCCGGGAGGGGGGGTTGAAGCTTTCTTT. Its protein is CASSPGGGVEAFF.

V usage is TRBV27 and J usage is TRBJ2-7, with D possibly TRBD1 on 6 matching bases. CDR1 is MNHEY and CDR2 is SMNVEV in the germline V gene (reference sequence). The V and J ends lost 6 bases and 2 bases respectively, with 8 bases between them. CDR3 length: 12 amino acids. The CDR3 nucleotides are TGTGCCAGCAGGGACAGTCCCTACGAGCAGTACTTC. Its translation: CASRDSPYEQYF.

V gene TRBV7-9 combines with J gene TRBJ2-7; TRBD2 might be the D (7 bases). This CDR3 comprises 17 residues. Germline values: CDR1 SEHNR, CDR2 FQNEAQ (reference sequence). V lost 2 bases to trimming and J lost 1 base, with 18 bases between them. The CDR3 is CASSLSLGGRRSYEQYF. The CDR3 DNA is TGTGCCAGCAGCTTATCCCTCGGGGGGCGGAGGTCCTACGAGCAGTACTTC.

V usage is TRBV6-5 and J usage is TRBJ2-7; 9 bases are shared with TRBD1. V was clipped by 5 bases and J by 2 bases; unmatched bases: 7. This CDR3 comprises 15 residues. Per germline, CDR1 MNHEY and CDR2 SVGAGI. The CDR3 DNA follows: TGTGCCAGCAGTAAGCCGGGACAGGGACCCTACGAGCAGTACTTC. The encoded protein is CASSKPGQGPYEQYF.

The chain uses TRBV7-2 and TRBJ1-5, with TRBD1 matching 8 bases. In germline, CDR1 is SGHTA, CDR2 FQGNSA. CDR3 length: 14 amino acids. Trimming removed 5 bases from V and 6 bases from J; junction bases left unmatched: 6. CDR3 protein: CASSQWTGPQPQHF. CDR3 nucleotide sequence: TGTGCCAGCAGCCAGTGGACAGGGCCTCAGCCCCAGCATTTT.

This chain joins TRBV28 and TRBJ2-7; a weak D match, TRBD1 (5 bases). This CDR3 spans 14 amino acids. V lost 3 bases to trimming and J lost 6 bases, with 15 bases between them. Germline V gives CDR1 MDHEN, CDR2 SYDVKM. CDR3 nucleotides: TGTGCCAGCAGTTTTCTTGGCAGGGCAACCGAGCAGTACTTC. Translated, it gives CASSFLGRATEQYF.

V and J are TRBV7-8 and TRBJ2-1; 12 bases map to TRBD2. This CDR3 has 15 residues. The V segment lost 5 bases and the J segment 9 bases; nucleotides outside the gene matches: 8. Germline CDR1 and CDR2: SGHVS and FQNEAQ. DNA of the CDR3: TGTGCCAGCAGCGTGACTAGCGGGAGATTTAGTGAGCAGTTCTTC. The encoded protein is CASSVTSGRFSEQFF.